This entry lists 15 T cell receptor beta chains sequenced from one sample in a study of cytomegalovirus exposure and HLA in healthy donors. The PCR was carried out with 60 Vbeta primers and 13 Jbeta primers. Profiled with immunoSEQ multiplex PCR; TCRdb holds only in-frame clones, not every one. The top ten clones hold 14% of a sample with 90,000 to 120,000 clones, 74% of them seen once. Sequenced material: PBMCs. The receptors were sampled from a woman aged 40-49 years in good health and CMV-seropositive.

The rearrangement links TRBV6-4 to TRBJ2-3; TRBD2 agrees at 13 bases. From germline, CDR1 is MRHNA and CDR2 SNTAGT. This CDR3 region has 17 residues. With 5 bases clipped from V and 2 bases from J, the junction kept 7 bases outside the gene matches. CDR3 sequence: CASSTLLAGGSTDTQYF. DNA for the CDR3: TGTGCCAGCAGTACTTTACTAGCGGGGGGGTCCACAGATACGCAGTATTTT.

The chain joins TRBV4-2 to TRBJ1-1, with a weak D call TRBD1 (5 bases). Germline V gene lookup returns CDR1 LGHNA and CDR2 YNFKEQ. The CDR3 consists of 16 residues. Trimming stripped 0 bases from V and 0 bases from J, with 11 bases between. The CDR3 loop reads CASSQEGRAMNTEAFF. The CDR3 nucleotides read TGTGCCAGCAGCCAAGAGGGCAGGGCAATGAACACTGAAGCTTTCTTT.

In DNA, the CDR3 is TGCGCCAGCAGCGCAGGGGCAGGGGGTCTTGGGGAGCTGTTTTTT. Amino acid sequence: CASSAGAGGLGELFF. The chain couples TRBV5-1 to TRBJ2-2; 7 bases match TRBD1. Unmatched junction bases numbered 11, after V lost 4 bases and J lost 8 bases. Germline-derived CDR1 and CDR2 are SGHRS and YFSETQ. The CDR3 length is 15 residues. Combining the CDR3 with reference TRBV5-1 and TRBJ2-2 gives the whole variable domain KAGVTQTPRYLIKTRGQQVTLSCSPISGHRSVSWYQQTPGQGLQFLFEYFSETQRNKGNFPGRFSGRQFSNSRSEMNVSTLELGDSALYLCASSAGAGGLGELFFGEGSRLTVL.

This clone was seen only once. This sequence joins TRBV5-1 and TRBJ1-6; 7 positions match TRBD1. Germline V CDR1 and CDR2: SGHRS, YFSETQ. Germline trimming cut 2 bases from V and 10 bases from J; bases unmatched to any gene: 9. The CDR3 is 15 amino acids. The CDR3 region has the DNA TGCGCCAGCAGCTTTGGGACAGAAGTTTCATCACCCCTCCACTTT. Its translation: CASSFGTEVSSPLHF.

This clone was picked up a small number of times. This sequence joins TRBV29-1 and TRBJ2-3, with 8 positions matching TRBD1. From germline, CDR1 is SQVTM and CDR2 ANQGSEA. This CDR3 contains 13 residues. J was trimmed by 4 bases and V by 6 bases; bases with no gene match: 6. CDR3 residues: CSVLQGGADTQYF. DNA of the CDR3: TGCAGCGTCTTACAGGGGGGCGCAGATACGCAGTATTTT.

The chain has TRBV7-3 and TRBJ1-1; possibly TRBD1 for D (6 bases). The CDR3 sequence is 14 residues long. The germline V gene encodes CDR1 SGHTA and CDR2 FQGTGA. V lost 5 bases and J 4 bases, leaving 14 bases between the germline ends. The DNA for the CDR3 is TGTGCCAGCAGCCTCGATCAGGGGCCCACTGAAGCTTTCTTT. This codes for CASSLDQGPTEAFF.

The V and J genes are TRBV5-1 and TRBJ1-1, with a weak D call TRBD1 (6 bases). The length of the CDR3 is 15 residues. Trimming took off 1 base at V and 2 bases at J, with 12 bases between the two ends. Germline CDR1 and CDR2: SGHRS and YFSETQ. This CDR3 is CASSLISGVNTEAFF. The CDR3 DNA follows: TGCGCCAGCAGCTTGATATCAGGGGTCAACACTGAAGCTTTCTTT.

This clone was observed a single time. The chain combines TRBV7-2 with TRBJ1-2; D is perhaps TRBD1 (5 bases). Trimming removed 5 bases at V and 5 bases at J, with 18 bases between. The CDR3 length is 15 residues. Germline-derived CDR1 and CDR2 are SGHTA and FQGNSA. As DNA, the CDR3 is TGTGCCAGCAGCCCCCAATTGGGGGGGATATATGGCTACACCTTC. This sequence encodes CASSPQLGGIYGYTF.

This sequence joins TRBV7-8 and TRBJ1-5; TRBD1 agrees at 10 bases. Germline values: CDR1 SGHVS, CDR2 FQNEAQ. There are 16 residues in the CDR3. The V segment lost 4 bases and the J segment 6 bases; nucleotides outside the gene matches: 9. The CDR3 loop reads CASSSNAGQGIQPQHF. In DNA, the CDR3 is TGTGCCAGCAGCTCAAATGCGGGACAGGGGATTCAGCCCCAGCATTTT.

The chain has TRBV6-5 and TRBJ2-7; 8 bases are a match to TRBD1. There are 14 residues in the CDR3. The J segment lost 3 bases and the V segment lost 6 bases, leaving 7 bases of the junction unmatched. Per germline, CDR1 MNHEY and CDR2 SVGAGI. In DNA, the CDR3 is TGTGCCAGCAGCCCGGGACAGGCGAACTACGAGCAGTACTTC. Translated: CASSPGQANYEQYF.

This sequence joins TRBV7-2 and TRBJ2-2; TRBD1 is a possible D gene (6 bases). The CDR3 length is 16 residues. CDR1 is SGHTA, CDR2 FQGNSA, per germline. V dropped 5 bases and J dropped 0 bases, with 13 bases sitting between them. The CDR3 protein is CASSRFRTANTGELFF. The CDR3 DNA reads TGTGCCAGCAGCCGATTCCGGACAGCGAACACCGGGGAGCTGTTTTTT.

This clone occurred once. The V gene is TRBV2, the J gene TRBJ1-1; possibly TRBD1 for D (6 bases). The germline V gene encodes CDR1 SNHLY and CDR2 FYNNEI. The V gene lost 5 bases and the J gene lost 1 base, with 14 bases spanning the gap. The CDR3 extends over 15 amino acids. The CDR3 sequence is CASSTYGTRNTEAFF. Written as DNA, the CDR3 is TGTGCCAGCAGTACCTACGGGACAAGGAACACTGAAGCTTTCTTT.

The rearrangement uses TRBV2 and TRBJ2-3, with 11 bases aligning to TRBD2. With V trimmed by 6 bases and J by 1 base, 3 bases remained unmatched. Germline CDR1 reads SNHLY; CDR2 reads FYNNEI. This CDR3 is built from 15 residues. The CDR3 reads CASSVLAGGTDTQYF. CDR3 DNA sequence: TGTGCCAGCAGCGTACTAGCGGGGGGCACAGATACGCAGTATTTT.

This chain uses TRBV7-2 with TRBJ2-2; 9 bases fit TRBD1. This CDR3 spans 17 amino acids. The J segment lost 8 bases and the V segment lost 2 bases, leaving 12 bases of the junction unmatched. Looked up from germline, CDR1 is SGHTA and CDR2 is FQGNSA. CDR3 in DNA: TGTGCCAGCAGCTTAAGGGGACAGGGAAGCGATTTAGGGGAGCTGTTTTTT. Translation: CASSLRGQGSDLGELFF. The full variable domain, its missing parts supplied by reference TRBV7-2 and TRBJ2-2, is GAGVSQSPSNKVTEKGKDVELRCDPISGHTALYWYRQSLGQGLEFLIYFQGNSAPDKSGLPSDRFSAERTGGSVSTLTIQRTQQEDSAVYLCASSLRGQGSDLGELFFGEGSRLTVL.

The gene calls are TRBV11-2 and TRBJ1-1; D might be TRBD1 (5 bases). Trimming took off 5 bases at V and 5 bases at J, with 21 bases between the two ends. CDR3 size: 16 residues. Germline V gives CDR1 SGHAT, CDR2 FQNNGV. CDR3 sequence: CASSPRPTGKGTEAFF. CDR3 bases: TGTGCCAGCAGCCCGCGCCCCACAGGCAAGGGGACTGAAGCTTTCTTT.